Given below is one T cell receptor beta chain in context. The target of this receptor is not known. Per-base quality was not reported, and no clone a single base away is much larger than it. Synthetic TCR analog templates were spiked into each PCR so that absolute template abundance could be estimated from read counts. Using the immunoSEQ assay, TCRbeta CDR3 regions were amplified from genomic DNA with bias-controlled V and J gene primers. Rearranged TCRbeta segments were sequenced at approximately 20X coverage. The source study handled its data this way. Sequencing errors were corrected by clustering and CDR3s were annotated against IMGT to assign V, D and J genes. Only productive TCRbeta rearrangements were used in downstream analyses, excluding out-of-frame or stop-codon sequences. To compute clonality, Shannon entropy was normalized by the log of the number of unique productive sequences and then subtracted from one. Clones differing between time points or between blood and tumor were identified by Fisher's exact test with Benjamini-Hochberg correction at adjusted p below 0.01. TCRdb carries this immuneACCESS record with in-frame sequences only. Its versions omit some clonotypes, under half of them owing to an unresolved V gene in the studies checked, with the rest unexplained. Clonal size and the V and J genes are those of that table, whereas D and trimming came from the DNA. Present in this sample are just under 50,000 clones, under 90% of which were seen just once. The ten biggest clones cover approximately 3% of the sample.

The data belong to a study of PD-L1 blockade in urothelial cancer (dated by TCRdb to about 2017). Study-level background: Therapy was started in the mid-2010s for all patients, and atezolizumab 1,200 mg was administered intravenously every 3 weeks. About 90% of the roughly 29 patients were males with bladder-origin urothelial cancer, and about 65% of the 29 reported a prior smoking history. Patients had an ECOG performance status of 0 or 1 and had received between 0 and 3 prior chemotherapy regimens. Blood samples were analyzed 3 weeks after the start of treatment (second dose) and 6 weeks after the start of treatment. Blood samples gave median yields of around 150,000 T cells and some 84,000 unique TCRs, along with a median clonality of roughly 0.08. The study, an exploratory multi-omic analysis, examined somatic, immune and clinical correlates of response to PD-L1 blockade with atezolizumab in urothelial cancer. Pretreatment tumor samples and matched peripheral blood, collected serially before and after atezolizumab treatment, underwent TCR sequencing. Progression-free survival longer than 6 months counted as durable clinical benefit, and TCR features were additionally tested against both progression-free and overall survival. In the same patients, pretreatment tumors underwent whole exome sequencing and RNA sequencing in addition to TCR sequencing. Under 10 patients reached durable clinical benefit, while 20 patients did not. Twenty-nine patients had pretreatment blood TCR-seq, some 25 had at least one posttreatment blood collection, and some 25 had tumor TCR-seq. Here is what the overall study found, with its caveats: Among patients with durable benefit, tumor-associated TCR clones showed greater expansion in peripheral blood 3 weeks after treatment started (n = 22, p = 0.022). A pretreatment peripheral blood TCR clonality below the median was linked to improved progression-free and overall survival. Small sample size (n ≈ 27) and many exploratory analyses mean the results are intended to be hypothesis-generating.

According to the study, the label for this sample's time point signals: pretreatment peripheral blood. The cohort included roughly 29 patients with locally advanced or metastatic urothelial carcinoma who were treated at Memorial Sloan Kettering on a trial protocol. Peripheral blood mononuclear cells were collected from each patient pretreatment and during treatment, giving between 1 and 8 total time points per patient. The Qiagen DNeasy Blood extraction kit was used to purify genomic DNA from total PBMCs and tumor samples. Collected pretreatment and during treatment, PBMCs were isolated and stored as previously described. For CDR1 and CDR2, the germline V gene lists MGHDK and SYGVNS. V and J lose 6 bases and 0 bases, and a span of 9 bases separates them. Including cysteine and phenylalanine, the CDR3 has 15 amino acids. Only the CDR3 DNA is retained, 45 bases long and in frame from the first base.

The sequence joins TRBV25-1 to TRBJ2-6; the D gene is perhaps TRBD1, from 6 matching bases. The source material was PBMCs, sampled around atezolizumab (anti-PD-L1) treatment. This clonotype was sampled from a man aged 65 to 85 with urothelial cancer. The CDR3 region: CASRAQGSGANVLTF. The DNA sequence is TGTGCCAGCAGGGCACAGGGCTCTGGGGCCAACGTCCTGACTTTC.